The 14 T cell receptor beta chains in this list originate from one sample, sequenced in a study of cytomegalovirus exposure and HLA in healthy donors. TCRdb keeps only in-frame clones here, not all; method: immunoSEQ multiplex PCR. The data contain hundreds of thousands of clones, about nine tenths of them singletons. The sample taken for sequencing was PBMCs. These receptors all stem from a woman aged 18 to 35 in good health and CMV-seropositive.

The chain links TRBV5-4 to TRBJ1-1; 7 bases are a match to TRBD1. The CDR3 has 14 residues. Trimming cost V 4 bases and J 0 bases; bases outside gene matches: 3. The germline V gene encodes CDR1 SGHNT and CDR2 YYREEE (reference sequence). Here the CDR3 reads CASSDDRVNTEAFF. The CDR3 DNA follows: TGTGCCAGCAGCGATGACAGGGTGAACACTGAAGCTTTCTTT.

The V call is TRBV6-5, the J call TRBJ1-4; TRBD1 matches 8 bases. The CDR3 consists of 14 residues. Germline CDR1 and CDR2: MNHEY and SVGAGI. With V trimmed by 6 bases and J by 3 bases, 3 bases remained unmatched. The CDR3 region is CASSLTGANEKLFF. As DNA, the CDR3 is TGTGCCAGCAGCCTGACAGGGGCTAATGAAAAACTGTTTTTT.

V usage is TRBV19 and J usage is TRBJ1-2; tentative D call: TRBD1 (6 bases). The CDR3 is 14 residues long. The germline gives CDR1 LNHDA, CDR2 SQIVND (reference sequence). Trimming pared 5 bases from V and 4 bases from J, leaving 14 bases between. CDR3 DNA: TGTGCCAGTAGTGCACAACAGGGTGCCTATGGCTACACCTTC. Amino acid sequence: CASSAQQGAYGYTF.

The gene calls are TRBV18 and TRBJ2-1; 7 nucleotides align to TRBD2. Germline V lookup: CDR1 KGHSH, CDR2 LQKENI. This CDR3 is built from 15 residues. The V gene end was trimmed by 2 bases and the J gene end by 4 bases; junction bases not matched to a gene: 5. This chain's CDR3 is CASSPISGSYNEQFF. Here the CDR3 DNA reads TGTGCCAGCTCACCAATTAGCGGGTCTTACAATGAGCAGTTCTTC.

The CDR3 sequence is CASRFQVSGANVLTF. Here the CDR3 DNA reads TGTGCCAGCAGATTCCAGGTCTCTGGGGCCAACGTCCTGACTTTC. The chain couples TRBV6-1 to TRBJ2-6; D gene unclear. Germline CDR1 MNHNS, CDR2 SASEGT. The length of the CDR3 is 15 residues. V was shortened by 6 bases and J by 0 bases, with 9 bases between the two germline ends.

J is TRBJ1-1 and V is TRBV28; D remains unclear. Trimming stripped 5 bases from V and 1 base from J, with 8 bases between. CDR3 length equals 13 residues. CDR1 is MDHEN, CDR2 SYDVKM, per germline. The CDR3 bases are TGTGCCAGCAGTCGGCGACAGAACACTGAAGCTTTCTTT. Protein sequence: CASSRRQNTEAFF.

The chain has TRBV6-1 and TRBJ1-2; 7 bases map to TRBD1. V lost 2 bases and J lost 7; bases outside the gene matches: 1. CDR3 length equals 12 residues. CDR1 and CDR2 (germline): MNHNS, SASEGT. CDR3 DNA sequence: TGTGCCAGCAGTGAATCAGGGGGTGGCTACACCTTC. Translated, it gives CASSESGGGYTF.

The rearrangement joins TRBV6-5 to TRBJ2-3, with a tentative D call TRBD1 (5 bases). The V gene lost 9 bases and the J gene lost 0 bases, with 16 bases spanning the gap. Germline CDR1 is MNHEY and CDR2 is SVGAGI. This CDR3 is 15 amino acids long. The CDR3 nucleotides read TGTGCCAGTAGCTGGGGCCTCGGAAGCACAGATACGCAGTATTTT. Residues: CASSWGLGSTDTQYF.

This chain uses TRBV12-5 with TRBJ2-7, with TRBD1 identical over 8 bases. The germline CDR1 and CDR2 sequences are LGHNT and FRNRAP. The J segment lost 3 bases and the V segment lost 2 bases, leaving 9 bases of the junction unmatched. There are 16 residues in the CDR3. For the CDR3, the DNA is TGTGCTAGTGGTTTGAGCGCCCAGGGGGCGAACTACGAGCAGTACTTC. As protein: CASGLSAQGANYEQYF.

V and J are TRBV5-4 and TRBJ2-7; D gene unclear. V lost 4 bases and J lost 3, with 14 bases in between. Germline assignment: CDR1 SGHNT and CDR2 YYREEE (reference sequence). The length of the CDR3 is 14 residues. The CDR3 DNA follows: TGTGCCAGCAGCCCCCTGACATCCGGCTACGAGCAGTACTTC. Its translation: CASSPLTSGYEQYF.

The J gene is TRBJ2-1, the V gene TRBV29-1; 8 positions match TRBD2. Per the germline V gene, CDR1 is SQVTM and CDR2 is ANQGSEA. After removal of 5 bases from V and 7 bases from J, the junction contained 7 bases not matched to a gene. The CDR3 runs to 13 residues. CDR3 residues: CSVSRTSRNEQFF. Written as DNA, the CDR3 is TGCAGCGTTTCCCGGACTAGCCGGAATGAGCAGTTCTTC.

This chain uses TRBV5-6 with TRBJ2-3; 7 nucleotides match TRBD1. V lost 3 bases and J lost 0; bases outside the gene matches: 7. The CDR3 is made up of 16 amino acids. Germline CDR1 SGHDT, CDR2 YYEEEE. The CDR3 reads CASSSTGTVSTDTQYF. CDR3 coding DNA: TGTGCCAGCAGCTCGACAGGGACAGTTAGCACAGATACGCAGTATTTT.

The chain has TRBV6-5 and TRBJ1-1, with 8 bases identical to TRBD1. The CDR3 consists of 15 residues. With V trimmed by 7 bases and J by 2 bases, 9 bases remained unmatched. Germline CDR1 MNHEY, CDR2 SVGAGI. CDR3 DNA sequence: TGTGCCAGCAAGGACAGGGCCCGAATCAACACTGAAGCTTTCTTT. Amino acids: CASKDRARINTEAFF.

The CDR3 DNA follows: TGTGCCAGCAGTTTGGCTAGCGGGCGCACAGATACGCAGTATTTT. Amino acid sequence: CASSLASGRTDTQYF. This chain uses TRBV28 with TRBJ2-3, with 8 bases matching TRBD2. The V gene end was trimmed by 3 bases and the J gene end by 1 base; junction bases not matched to a gene: 3. Germline CDR1 and CDR2: MDHEN and SYDVKM. The CDR3 extends over 15 amino acids. Full variable domain (missing parts from reference TRBV28 and TRBJ2-3): DVKVTQSSRYLVKRTGEKVFLECVQDMDHENMFWYRQDPGLGLRLIYFSYDVKMKEKGDIPEGYSVSREKKERFSLILESASTNQTSMYLCASSLASGRTDTQYFGPGTRLTVL.